This TCR beta chain was sequenced in a study of blood T cell repertoires in COVID-19. The wider study: Samples representing acute and convalescent COVID-19 were sourced from the United States, Italy and Spain. PBMCs, B-cell-depleted T cells, or T cells were the source of the cDNA or gDNA that made up the material.

How the authors handled the data: Cell counts per sample came from amplifying reference gene primers. The data were produced by immunoSEQ multiplex PCR, yet TCRdb's version contains in-frame clones alone and is incomplete. That table is the source of V, J and clone size, and D and trimming were worked out from the DNA. The profile covers around 140,000 clones, with roughly 80% appearing a single time and about 2.3% taken by the ten largest. The CDR3 is 11 amino acids. Trimming pared 5 bases from V and 9 bases from J, leaving 11 bases between. Germline V CDR1 and CDR2: SQVTM, ANQGSEA. Participant reports of clinical history set cohort assignment.

Material: PBMCs or T cells enriched from blood (not recorded which). This clonotype originated in a man aged 40-49 years with acute COVID-19. The V call is TRBV29-1, the J call TRBJ2-1; D perhaps matches TRBD1 (6 bases). For the CDR3, the DNA is TGCAGCGTTCCAGTAGGGGGTGAGCAGTTCTTC. Translating gives CSVPVGGEQFF.